These 17 T cell receptor beta chains were all obtained from the same sample, sequenced in a study of T cell responses to AZD1222 COVID-19 vaccine. Data came from immunoSEQ multiplex PCR; TCRdb stores just in-frame clones and leaves some out. The sample has roughly 200,000 clones; 85% to 95% are singletons. Sequenced material: peripheral blood, taken 28 days after the second dose of the MenACWY control vaccine. The receptors originated from an adult who received the MenACWY meningococcal vaccine as a control.

The gene calls are TRBV28 and TRBJ1-2; no clear D gene. V was shortened by 5 bases and J by 5 bases, with 15 bases between the two germline ends. The CDR3 is made up of 14 amino acids. Germline V gene sequence: CDR1 MDHEN, CDR2 SYDVKM. The chain's CDR3 is CASSPVEEWYGYTF. CDR3 in DNA: TGTGCCAGCAGTCCCGTAGAGGAGTGGTATGGCTACACCTTC.

The V gene is TRBV7-9, the J gene TRBJ2-2; 7 bases align to TRBD1. The trim removed 5 bases at V and 2 bases at J, leaving 5 bases unmatched. The germline V gene has CDR1 SEHNR and CDR2 FQNEAQ (reference sequence). The CDR3 totals 15 residues. In DNA, the CDR3 is TGTGCCAGCAGCCTTCGACAGGGCAACACCGGGGAGCTGTTTTTT. This sequence encodes CASSLRQGNTGELFF. The variable domain in full, with the rest retrieved from reference TRBV7-9 and TRBJ2-2, is DTGVSQNPRHKITKRGQNVTFRCDPISEHNRLYWYRQTLGQGPEFLTYFQNEAQLEKSRLLSDRFSAERPKGSFSTLEIQRTEQGDSAMYLCASSLRQGNTGELFFGEGSRLTVL.

The CDR3 region is CASRDNTDTQYF. In DNA, the CDR3 is TGTGCCAGCAGGGATAACACAGATACGCAGTATTTT. The rearrangement uses TRBV27 and TRBJ2-3; no clear D gene. CDR1 and CDR2 (germline): MNHEY, SMNVEV (reference sequence). V was clipped by 6 bases and J by 2 bases, with 6 bases between them. The CDR3 spans 12 residues.

The chain employs TRBV2 and TRBJ2-5; 11 nucleotides align to TRBD1. Germline V gene sequence: CDR1 SNHLY, CDR2 FYNNEI. This CDR3 has 16 amino acids. Trimming cost V 6 bases and J 5 bases; bases outside gene matches: 11. The CDR3 reads CASRKGQGGSGETQYF. The CDR3 DNA is TGTGCCAGCAGGAAGGGACAGGGGGGATCGGGCGAGACCCAGTACTTC.

The CDR3 nucleotides read TGTGCCAGCAGCTTGGTGGTAGGGGTCTATGGCTACACCTTC. This sequence encodes CASSLVVGVYGYTF. The chain joins TRBV5-8 to TRBJ1-2; possible D gene TRBD1, 5 bases. V was shortened by 0 bases and J by 4 bases, with 10 bases between the two germline ends. This CDR3 has 14 residues. Per germline, CDR1 SGHTS and CDR2 YDEGEE. The full variable domain, in which reference TRBV5-8 and TRBJ1-2 provide the parts outside the CDR3, is EAGVTQSPTHLIKTRGQQATLRCSPISGHTSVYWYQQALGLGLQFLLWYDEGEERNRGNFPPRFSGRQFPNYSSELNVNALELEDSALYLCASSLVVGVYGYTFGSGTRLTVV.

The J gene is TRBJ1-1, the V gene TRBV7-8; no clear D. CDR3 length: 13 amino acids. Trimming pared 2 bases from V and 3 bases from J, leaving 7 bases between. The germline CDR1 and CDR2 sequences are SGHVS and FQNEAQ. Here the CDR3 reads CASSLLLDTEAFF. CDR3 nucleotide sequence: TGTGCCAGCAGCTTACTGTTGGACACTGAAGCTTTCTTT.

This rearrangement joins TRBV7-9 to TRBJ2-7; D ambiguous. The CDR3 runs 14 residues. V was pared by 1 base and J by 3 bases, with 10 bases between. Germline lookup yields CDR1 SEHNR and CDR2 FQNEAQ (reference sequence). The DNA of the CDR3 is TGTGCCAGCAGCTTAGAGTCCGGCGGCTACGAGCAGTACTTC. Translating gives CASSLESGGYEQYF.

V is TRBV3-1 (or the pseudogene TRBV3-2) and J is TRBJ1-5; D is possibly TRBD1 (5 bases). Deletions cut 0 bases from V and 10 bases from J, with 13 bases between. The germline CDR1 and CDR2 sequences are LGHDT and YNNKEL (reference sequence). This CDR3 has 14 residues. CDR3 DNA: TGTGCCAGCAGCCAAGACAGGGAATTGTGCCCCCAGCATTTT. Amino acids: CASSQDRELCPQHF.

J is TRBJ1-5 and V is TRBV29-1; 8 positions agree with TRBD1. Looked up from germline, CDR1 is SQVTM and CDR2 is ANQGSEA. V shed 5 bases, J shed 4 bases, and the junction held 4 bases outside the gene matches. The CDR3 runs 13 residues. For the CDR3, the DNA is TGCAGCGTTAGGCAGGGGGCGAATCAGCCCCAGCATTTT. Translated, it gives CSVRQGANQPQHF.

The chain joins TRBV30 to TRBJ1-3; D may be TRBD1 (5 bases). The ends were cut back, 1 base at V and 5 bases at J, with 15 bases in the middle. CDR1 is GTSNPN, CDR2 SVGIG, per germline (reference sequence). The CDR3 spans 15 residues. CDR3 DNA sequence: TGTGCCTGGAGTGCACCGACAGAAGGGAGAAACACCATATATTTT. This translates into CAWSAPTEGRNTIYF.

The chain uses TRBV5-5 and TRBJ1-2, with 10 nucleotides matching TRBD1. Germline assignment: CDR1 SGHKS and CDR2 YYEKEE (reference sequence). V was pared by 4 bases and J by 4 bases, with 7 bases of the junction left unmatched. This CDR3 region has 15 residues. For the CDR3, the DNA is TGTGCCAGCAGCAATCGGGACAGGGGTCCCTATGGCTACACCTTC. It specifies CASSNRDRGPYGYTF.

This clone came up once. The genes are TRBV7-6 and TRBJ1-6; D is uncertain. The length of the CDR3 is 17 residues. The germline V gene has CDR1 SGHVS and CDR2 FNYEAQ. Trimming left V 1 base short and J 0 bases short, with 10 bases between. CDR3 sequence reads: CASSLVASTSYNSPLHF. The CDR3 nucleotides read TGTGCCAGCAGCTTAGTCGCATCCACCTCCTATAATTCACCCCTCCACTTT.

The rearrangement uses TRBV5-1 and TRBJ2-1, with D unclear. The V end lost 0 bases, the J end lost 10 bases, and 17 bases lay between the germline ends. The germline V gene encodes CDR1 SGHRS and CDR2 YFSETQ. The CDR3 has 15 residues. The CDR3 DNA sequence: TGCGCCAGCAGCTTGGTAGGCTCCGGGCGTGGAGAGCAGTTCTTC. This translates into CASSLVGSGRGEQFF. The full variable domain, in which reference TRBV5-1 and TRBJ2-1 provide the parts outside the CDR3, is KAGVTQTPRYLIKTRGQQVTLSCSPISGHRSVSWYQQTPGQGLQFLFEYFSETQRNKGNFPGRFSGRQFSNSRSEMNVSTLELGDSALYLCASSLVGSGRGEQFFGPGTRLTVL.

V gene TRBV10-2 combines with J gene TRBJ2-3; D perhaps matches TRBD2 (6 bases). The CDR3 runs to 16 residues. Trimming took off 0 bases at V and 2 bases at J, with 12 bases between the two ends. Germline V gene data show CDR1 as WSHSY and CDR2 as SAAADI. Here the CDR3 DNA reads TGCGCCAGCAGTGAGTCGGCTAGCGCATTCACAGATACGCAGTATTTT. It translates to CASSESASAFTDTQYF.

The CDR3 DNA sequence: TGTGCCAGTAGCCCCCGGGCTCCAGAATCCTATAATTCACCCCTCCACTTT. It is translated as CASSPRAPESYNSPLHF. The chain joins TRBV19 to TRBJ1-6; D is unresolved. Germline V lookup: CDR1 LNHDA, CDR2 SQIVND (reference sequence). The V gene lost 6 bases and the J gene lost 1 base, with 16 bases spanning the gap. The CDR3 length is 17 residues. The variable domain in full, completed from reference TRBV19 and TRBJ1-6, reads DGGITQSPKYLFRKEGQNVTLSCEQNLNHDAMYWYRQDPGQGLRLIYYSQIVNDFQKGDIAEGYSVSREKKESFPLTVTSAQKNPTAFYLCASSPRAPESYNSPLHFGNGTRLTVT.

The chain employs TRBV4-2 and TRBJ1-2; D remains unclear. From germline, CDR1 is LGHNA and CDR2 YNFKEQ. This CDR3 has 15 amino acids. The V end lost 1 base, the J end lost 0 bases, and 9 bases lay between the germline ends. CDR3 nucleotide sequence: TGTGCCAGCAGCCAAGGTGGGAGGCCTAACTATGGCTACACCTTC. It translates to CASSQGGRPNYGYTF.

This clone was recorded only once. CDR3 sequence: CASSQGSGATYNEQFF. The CDR3 DNA sequence: TGTGCCAGCAGCCAAGGGAGCGGGGCCACATACAATGAGCAGTTCTTC. J is TRBJ2-1 and V is TRBV4-2, with TRBD2 matching over 7 bases. CDR1 is LGHNA, CDR2 YNFKEQ, per germline. Germline trimming cut 1 base from V and 4 bases from J; bases unmatched to any gene: 7. This CDR3 has 16 amino acids.